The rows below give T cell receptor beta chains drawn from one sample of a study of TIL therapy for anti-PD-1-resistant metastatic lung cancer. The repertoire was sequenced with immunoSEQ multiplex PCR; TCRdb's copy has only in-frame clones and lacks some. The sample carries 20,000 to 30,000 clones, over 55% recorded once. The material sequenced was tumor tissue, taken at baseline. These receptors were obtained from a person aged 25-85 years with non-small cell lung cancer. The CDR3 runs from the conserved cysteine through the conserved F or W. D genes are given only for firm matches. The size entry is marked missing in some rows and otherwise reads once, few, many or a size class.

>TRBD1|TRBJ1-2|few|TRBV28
CASSFRTGGDYYGYTF
TGTGCCAGCAGTTTCCGGACAGGGGGCGACTATTATGGCTACACCTTC
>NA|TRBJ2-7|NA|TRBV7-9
CASSQLGIYEQYF
TGTGCCAGCAGCCAACTTGGAATCTACGAGCAGTACTTC
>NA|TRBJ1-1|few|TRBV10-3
CAISDEPLNTEAFF
TGTGCCATCAGTGACGAACCACTAAACACTGAAGCTTTCTTT
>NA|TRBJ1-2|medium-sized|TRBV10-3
CAINDGYTF
TGTGCCATCAATGATGGCTACACCTTC
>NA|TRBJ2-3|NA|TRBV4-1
CASSPPVSTDTQYF
TGCGCCAGCAGCCCCCCAGTTAGCACAGATACGCAGTATTTT
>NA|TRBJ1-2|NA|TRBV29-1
CSVGLAYDSDYGYTF
TGCAGCGTTGGACTCGCTTACGACAGTGACTATGGCTACACCTTC
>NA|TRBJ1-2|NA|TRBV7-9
CASSSNRIPHLGGYTF
TGTGCCAGCAGTTCAAACAGGATCCCTCACCTTGGTGGCTACACCTTC
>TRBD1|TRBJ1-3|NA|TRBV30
CACDRGSGNTIYF
TGTGCCTGCGACAGGGGATCAGGAAACACCATATATTTT
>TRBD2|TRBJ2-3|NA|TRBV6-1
CASSLSGGGSDTQYF
TGTGCCAGCAGCCTTAGCGGGGGGGGTTCAGATACGCAGTATTTT
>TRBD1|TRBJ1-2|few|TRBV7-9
CASSVGQGSIGYTF
TGTGCCAGCAGCGTCGGACAGGGTTCGATCGGCTACACCTTC
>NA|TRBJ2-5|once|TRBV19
CASSMRRDSKDRAFQETQYF
TGTGCCAGTAGTATGAGGAGGGACTCCAAGGACCGGGCCTTCCAAGAGACCCAGTACTTC
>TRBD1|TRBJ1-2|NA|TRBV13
CASSSGQGALGYTF
TGTGCCAGCAGCTCCGGACAGGGGGCGCTTGGCTACACCTTC
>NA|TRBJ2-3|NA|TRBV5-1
CASSLGGLGDTDTQYF
TGCGCCAGCAGCTTGGGAGGGTTAGGGGACACAGATACGCAGTATTTT
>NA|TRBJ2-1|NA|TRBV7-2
CASSLAGGLQFF
TGTGCCAGCAGCTTAGCGGGGGGGCTTCAGTTCTTC
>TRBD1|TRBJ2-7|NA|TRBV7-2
CASRYNTGGGYEQYF
TGTGCCAGCAGATATAATACAGGGGGCGGCTACGAGCAGTACTTC
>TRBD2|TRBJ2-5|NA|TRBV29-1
CSTRTSGGVETQYF
TGCAGCACCCGGACTAGCGGGGGGGTGGAGACCCAGTACTTC
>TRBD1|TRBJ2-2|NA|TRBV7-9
CASSPGQGATGELFF
TGTGCCAGCAGCCCGGGACAGGGGGCGACCGGGGAGCTGTTTTTT
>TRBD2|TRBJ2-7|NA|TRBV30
CAWTLAGDAHEQYF
TGTGCCTGGACCCTAGCGGGGGACGCCCACGAGCAGTACTTC
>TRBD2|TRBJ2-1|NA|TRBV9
CASSTQRGGSNEQFF
TGTGCCAGCAGCACCCAGCGGGGGGGCTCCAATGAGCAGTTCTTC
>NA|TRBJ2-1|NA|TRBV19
CASSIEANYNEQFF
TGTGCCAGTAGTATAGAGGCTAACTACAATGAGCAGTTCTTC
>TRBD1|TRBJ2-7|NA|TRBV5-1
CASSIRQGNYEQYF
TGCGCCAGCAGCATTCGACAGGGAAACTACGAGCAGTACTTC
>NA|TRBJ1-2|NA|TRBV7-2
CASSPPAGLYGYTF
TGTGCCAGCAGCCCCCCAGCCGGGCTCTATGGCTACACCTTC
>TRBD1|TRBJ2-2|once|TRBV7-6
CASSWAQGAVAGELFF
TGTGCCAGCAGCTGGGCCCAGGGGGCTGTCGCCGGGGAGCTGTTTTTT
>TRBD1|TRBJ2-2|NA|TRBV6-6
CASSNRGLDGTGELFF
TGTGCCAGCAGTAACAGGGGGCTTGACGGCACCGGGGAGCTGTTTTTT
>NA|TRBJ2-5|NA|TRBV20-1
CSARAETQYF
TGCAGTGCTAGAGCTGAGACCCAGTACTTC
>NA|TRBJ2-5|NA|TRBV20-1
CGMNKETTQYF
TGCGGGATGAATAAAGAGACGACCCAGTACTTC
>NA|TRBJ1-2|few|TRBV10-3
CAISFASSGYTF
TGTGCCATCAGTTTTGCGAGCTCCGGCTACACCTTC
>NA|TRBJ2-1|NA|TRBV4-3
CASSQDGAWGPLYNEQFF
TGCGCCAGCAGCCAAGACGGGGCGTGGGGTCCCTTATACAATGAGCAGTTCTTC
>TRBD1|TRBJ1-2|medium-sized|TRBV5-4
CASSTLTGAGYTF
TGTGCCAGCAGCACTCTGACAGGGGCTGGCTACACCTTC
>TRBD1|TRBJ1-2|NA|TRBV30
CAWVRQGNYYGYTF
TGTGCCTGGGTACGACAGGGGAACTACTATGGCTACACCTTC
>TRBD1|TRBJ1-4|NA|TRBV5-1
CASSATGAGYEKLFF
TGCGCCAGCAGCGCGACAGGGGCCGGGTATGAAAAACTGTTTTTT
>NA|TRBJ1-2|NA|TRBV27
CASSLLPGLNYGYTF
TGTGCCAGCAGTCTTTTGCCGGGACTTAACTATGGCTACACCTTC
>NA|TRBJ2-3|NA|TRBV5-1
CASSFHPDTQYF
TGCGCCAGCAGCTTTCATCCAGATACGCAGTATTTT
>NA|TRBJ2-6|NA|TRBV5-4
CASSTTGANVLTF
TGTGCCAGCAGCACCACTGGGGCCAACGTCCTGACTTTC
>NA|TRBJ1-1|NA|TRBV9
CASSPDLGGSEAFF
TGTGCCAGCAGCCCAGACTTGGGTGGGTCTGAAGCTTTCTTT
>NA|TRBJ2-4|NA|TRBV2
CASILDLVNIQYF
TGTGCCAGCATTTTAGACCTCGTAAACATTCAGTACTTC
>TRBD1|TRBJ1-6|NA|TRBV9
CASSTTGDNSPLHF
TGTGCCAGCAGCACGACAGGGGACAATTCACCCCTCCACTTT